This T cell receptor beta chain was profiled in a study of cytomegalovirus exposure and HLA in healthy donors. Study summary: The same platform was used for the 95 to 150 validation repertoires and the approximately 670 first-cohort repertoires, a later analysis reported. General study findings and limits: The study designated 150 or so TCR beta chains cytomegalovirus-associated. Diagnosis of cytomegalovirus status made by the classifier reportedly showed high specificity and sensitivity.

Produced via immunoSEQ multiplex PCR; TCRdb's table is partial and in-frame only. The data hold 66,000 or so clones, with around 97% observed a single time. Germline CDR1 SGHDT, CDR2 YYEEEE. The CDR3 totals 16 residues. The V end lost 0 bases, the J end lost 6 bases, and 19 bases lay between the germline ends. Donors were drawn from the approximately 130-subject validation cohort, separate from the roughly 610-subject first cohort. A remark on this clone: No antigen is known for it.

This sequence was found in a woman younger than 35 in good health and CMV-seropositive. The specimen was PBMCs. J is TRBJ2-7 and V is TRBV5-6; maybe TRBD2 (5 bases). The CDR3 DNA sequence: TGTGCCAGCAGCTTGGTGGGTAGCGCAGGTTTCGGCGAGCAGTACTTC. Its protein product is CASSLVGSAGFGEQYF.